Listed below are T cell receptor beta chains from one sample, sequenced in a study of molecular identifiers for immune sequencing clone quantification. A single record per CDR3 protein comes from TCRdb applying MiXCR to the PCR reads. The sample contains 250,000 to 350,000 distinct CDR3 sequences, roughly a fifth of which appear only once. The source material was naive CD8+ T cells from blood, with Jurkat cell RNA spiked in. These receptors originate from a human donor in good health. Some libraries in this study had Jurkat cell RNA spiked in. Each CDR3 is given with its conserved first and last residue. Each record gives: clone size, V gene, J gene, D gene, CDR3 DNA, CDR3 protein. The D gene is left open where the match is weak. Only part of the rows carry a size: once, few, many, or a class if the clone is expanded.

abundance: many
v_gene: TRBV7-9
j_gene: TRBJ2-3
d_gene: TRBD2
CDR3nt: TGTGCCAGCAGCCCAAACTGGACTAGCGGGTTCACAGATACGCAGTATTTT
CDR3aa: CASSPNWTSGFTDTQYF

abundance: many
v_gene: TRBV27
j_gene: TRBJ2-1
d_gene: NA
CDR3nt: TGTGCCAGCAGTTTATCGGGGCGCTACAATGAGCAGTTCTTC
CDR3aa: CASSLSGRYNEQFF

abundance: many
v_gene: TRBV19
j_gene: TRBJ2-3
d_gene: TRBD2
CDR3nt: TGTGCCAGTAGTATTGTGGCGGGAGTTATCGATACGCAGTATTTT
CDR3aa: CASSIVAGVIDTQYF

abundance: few
v_gene: TRBV29-1
j_gene: TRBJ2-2
d_gene: TRBD1
CDR3nt: TGCGGCGTTAGGGGACAGGGGGCAATCGGGGAGCTGTTTTTT
CDR3aa: CGVRGQGAIGELFF

abundance: many
v_gene: TRBV2
j_gene: TRBJ1-4
d_gene: NA
CDR3nt: TGTGCCAGCAGTGGGTTGTCAGGGCCGTATGAAAAACTGTTTTTT
CDR3aa: CASSGLSGPYEKLFF

abundance: NA
v_gene: TRBV19
j_gene: TRBJ2-5
d_gene: NA
CDR3nt: TGTGCCAGTAGTTCCCGGGCAGGGCGTTGGATAGAGACCCAGTACTTC
CDR3aa: CASSSRAGRWIETQYF

abundance: many
v_gene: TRBV27
j_gene: TRBJ2-7
d_gene: NA
CDR3nt: TGTGCCAGCAGTTTAAGTCCAGCCTACGAGCAGTACTTC
CDR3aa: CASSLSPAYEQYF

abundance: few
v_gene: TRBV7-9
j_gene: TRBJ1-1
d_gene: NA
CDR3nt: TGTGCCAGCCGCGGGTCAGGGAACACTGAAGCTTTCTTT
CDR3aa: CASRGSGNTEAFF

abundance: many
v_gene: TRBV5-5
j_gene: TRBJ2-5
d_gene: TRBD1
CDR3nt: TGTGCCAGCATATTGACAGGGGAAGAGACCCAGTACTTC
CDR3aa: CASILTGEETQYF

abundance: many
v_gene: TRBV19
j_gene: TRBJ2-5
d_gene: TRBD2
CDR3nt: TGTGCCAGTAGTCCGACTAGCGGAATAGAGACCCAGTACTTC
CDR3aa: CASSPTSGIETQYF

abundance: NA
v_gene: TRBV27
j_gene: TRBJ2-3
d_gene: NA
CDR3nt: TGTGCCAGCAGGTTGCAGTCTCGCCTCACAGATACGCAGTATTTT
CDR3aa: CASRLQSRLTDTQYF

abundance: few
v_gene: TRBV20-1
j_gene: TRBJ2-3
d_gene: TRBD1
CDR3nt: TGCAGTGCTAGAAAAGACAGGGATCACACAGATACGCAGTATTTT
CDR3aa: CSARKDRDHTDTQYF

abundance: many
v_gene: TRBV5-1
j_gene: TRBJ2-7
d_gene: TRBD1
CDR3nt: TGCGCCAGCAGTTTCGGGACAGACTACGAGCAGTACTTC
CDR3aa: CASSFGTDYEQYF

abundance: few
v_gene: TRBV11-1
j_gene: TRBJ2-7
d_gene: NA
CDR3nt: TGTGCCAGCAGCCCGGACTACGCCTCCCACGAGCAGTACTTC
CDR3aa: CASSPDYASHEQYF

abundance: many
v_gene: TRBV5-6
j_gene: TRBJ2-3
d_gene: TRBD1
CDR3nt: TGTGCCAGCAGCCAACGGACAGGGGGTACGCAGTATTTT
CDR3aa: CASSQRTGGTQYF

abundance: many
v_gene: TRBV7-9
j_gene: TRBJ2-7
d_gene: TRBD2
CDR3nt: TGTGCCAGTAGTTCTAGCGGGGGGCCCTACGAGCAGTACTTC
CDR3aa: CASSSSGGPYEQYF

abundance: many
v_gene: TRBV7-9
j_gene: TRBJ1-1
d_gene: NA
CDR3nt: TGTGCCAGCACCTCTTGGGTAGACGAAGCTTTCTTT
CDR3aa: CASTSWVDEAFF

abundance: many
v_gene: TRBV12-3/TRBV12-4
j_gene: TRBJ2-5
d_gene: NA
CDR3nt: TGTGCCAGCAGATTCTCTGGCGGCCAAGAGACCCAGTACTTC
CDR3aa: CASRFSGGQETQYF

abundance: NA
v_gene: TRBV11-2
j_gene: TRBJ2-1
d_gene: TRBD2
CDR3nt: TGTGCCAGCAGCTTACCGTATAGCGGGGGAGCCTACAATGAGCAGTTCTTC
CDR3aa: CASSLPYSGGAYNEQFF

abundance: many
v_gene: TRBV5-1
j_gene: TRBJ1-1
d_gene: NA
CDR3nt: TGCGCCAGCAGCAGCCGAATGAACACTGAAGCTTTCTTT
CDR3aa: CASSSRMNTEAFF

abundance: few
v_gene: TRBV6-2/TRBV6-3
j_gene: TRBJ1-1
d_gene: NA
CDR3nt: TGTGCCAGCAGTTCGCAGGGAGATGAGATATGGGATATCGCTTTCTTT
CDR3aa: CASSSQGDEIWDIAFF

abundance: many
v_gene: TRBV27
j_gene: TRBJ1-2
d_gene: NA
CDR3nt: TGTGCCAGCAGTTTCTCACTTAGGACTGGAGGCTACACCTTC
CDR3aa: CASSFSLRTGGYTF

abundance: many
v_gene: TRBV5-1
j_gene: TRBJ2-3
d_gene: TRBD2
CDR3nt: TGCGCCAGCAGCTTGGCGGTCTCCAGACTAGCGATAGATACGCAGTATTTT
CDR3aa: CASSLAVSRLAIDTQYF

abundance: many
v_gene: TRBV10-3
j_gene: TRBJ2-5
d_gene: NA
CDR3nt: TGTGCCATCAGTGAGCCGGGGTCGTACCAAGAGACCCAGTACTTC
CDR3aa: CAISEPGSYQETQYF

abundance: few
v_gene: TRBV3-1
j_gene: TRBJ2-7
d_gene: NA
CDR3nt: TGTGCCAGCAGCCAAACATGGGGGGACTACGAGCAGTACTTC
CDR3aa: CASSQTWGDYEQYF

abundance: NA
v_gene: TRBV6-2/TRBV6-3
j_gene: TRBJ2-1
d_gene: TRBD2
CDR3nt: TGTGCCAGCAGACCCTTAGCGGGGGTTGACAATGAGCAGTTCTTC
CDR3aa: CASRPLAGVDNEQFF

abundance: many
v_gene: TRBV2
j_gene: TRBJ2-5
d_gene: NA
CDR3nt: TGTGCCAGCAGCCTTGGGACGGCGTACCAAGAGACCCAGTACTTC
CDR3aa: CASSLGTAYQETQYF

abundance: few
v_gene: TRBV4-3
j_gene: TRBJ2-2
d_gene: NA
CDR3nt: TGCGCCAGCAGCCAAGATCGTGTCGCCCGGACAAGGAACACCGGGGAGCTGTTTTTT
CDR3aa: CASSQDRVARTRNTGELFF

abundance: few
v_gene: TRBV27
j_gene: TRBJ2-3
d_gene: NA
CDR3nt: TGTGCCAGCAGTTCCACGGGCAACACAGATACGCAGTATTTT
CDR3aa: CASSSTGNTDTQYF

abundance: many
v_gene: TRBV28
j_gene: TRBJ2-7
d_gene: TRBD1
CDR3nt: TGTGCCAGCAGCCAATCCGGACAGGGGATTCGTGAGCAGTACTTC
CDR3aa: CASSQSGQGIREQYF

abundance: NA
v_gene: TRBV4-3
j_gene: TRBJ2-7
d_gene: TRBD2
CDR3nt: TGCGCCAGCAGCCAAGCCCTTTCCGGGACTAGCTTCTACGAGCAGTACTTC
CDR3aa: CASSQALSGTSFYEQYF

abundance: NA
v_gene: TRBV20-1
j_gene: TRBJ2-7
d_gene: NA
CDR3nt: TGCAGTGGGGGCGCGGGAAGCTCCTACGAGCAGTACTTC
CDR3aa: CSGGAGSSYEQYF

abundance: few
v_gene: TRBV3-1
j_gene: TRBJ2-3
d_gene: NA
CDR3nt: TGTGCCAGCAGCCAAGTAAGGGAAGATACGCAGTATTTT
CDR3aa: CASSQVREDTQYF

abundance: NA
v_gene: TRBV11-2
j_gene: TRBJ1-1
d_gene: TRBD1
CDR3nt: TGTGCCAGCAGCTTAGGACGGGGACAGCCCCTGGGGGCTGAAGCTTTCTTT
CDR3aa: CASSLGRGQPLGAEAFF

abundance: few
v_gene: TRBV19
j_gene: TRBJ1-1
d_gene: TRBD1
CDR3nt: TGTGCCAGTAGTCCTTCGACAGGGATCGCTGAAGCTTTCTTT
CDR3aa: CASSPSTGIAEAFF

abundance: many
v_gene: TRBV19
j_gene: TRBJ1-5
d_gene: NA
CDR3nt: TGTGCCAGTAGGGTTTCTGGGACCCCCTCGAATCAGCCCCAGCATTTT
CDR3aa: CASRVSGTPSNQPQHF

abundance: many
v_gene: TRBV24-1
j_gene: TRBJ2-1
d_gene: NA
CDR3nt: TGTGCCACCCAGGGCGAGAGCGCCAATGAGCAGTTCTTC
CDR3aa: CATQGESANEQFF

abundance: many
v_gene: TRBV29-1
j_gene: TRBJ2-7
d_gene: NA
CDR3nt: TGCAGCGTGGTCGGGGCGGTTCACGAGCAGTACTTC
CDR3aa: CSVVGAVHEQYF

abundance: NA
v_gene: TRBV6-2/TRBV6-3
j_gene: TRBJ1-1
d_gene: NA
CDR3nt: TGTGCCAGCATCCAGATACATGGGAGCACTGAAGCTTTCTTT
CDR3aa: CASIQIHGSTEAFF

abundance: NA
v_gene: TRBV7-9
j_gene: TRBJ2-7
d_gene: NA
CDR3nt: TGTACCAGCACCACAGCAGGGTTATCCTACGAGCAGTACTTC
CDR3aa: CTSTTAGLSYEQYF

abundance: NA
v_gene: TRBV19
j_gene: TRBJ2-3
d_gene: NA
CDR3nt: TGTGCCAGTCGCTGGGGCCCTGGGAACCCAGATACGCAGTATTTT
CDR3aa: CASRWGPGNPDTQYF

abundance: NA
v_gene: TRBV24-1
j_gene: TRBJ2-1
d_gene: NA
CDR3nt: TGTGCCACCAGTGATTTGCCCGACAATGAGCAGTTCTTC
CDR3aa: CATSDLPDNEQFF

abundance: many
v_gene: TRBV29-1
j_gene: TRBJ2-5
d_gene: NA
CDR3nt: TGCAGCGTTGAACCCCAGGGTCCTGAGACCCAGTACTTC
CDR3aa: CSVEPQGPETQYF

abundance: many
v_gene: TRBV4-1
j_gene: TRBJ2-2
d_gene: NA
CDR3nt: TGCGCCAGCAGCCAAGTGGGCACCGGGGAGCTGTTTTTT
CDR3aa: CASSQVGTGELFF

abundance: NA
v_gene: TRBV7-2
j_gene: TRBJ2-7
d_gene: NA
CDR3nt: TGTGCCAGCAGCTTACCCTCGACCCGGCGGAACGAGCAGTACTTC
CDR3aa: CASSLPSTRRNEQYF

abundance: few
v_gene: TRBV4-3
j_gene: TRBJ1-1
d_gene: TRBD1
CDR3nt: TGCGCCAGCAGCCTCTTCCCGGCAGGGGGCCTGAACACTGAAGCTTTCTTT
CDR3aa: CASSLFPAGGLNTEAFF

abundance: many
v_gene: TRBV5-8
j_gene: TRBJ1-2
d_gene: NA
CDR3nt: TGTGCCAGCAGCTTACCCCAGGACACTAACTATGGCTACACCTTC
CDR3aa: CASSLPQDTNYGYTF

abundance: NA
v_gene: TRBV4-3
j_gene: TRBJ2-3
d_gene: NA
CDR3nt: TGCGCCAGCAGCCAAGATGGGCAGGGAAGCACAGATACGCAGTATTTT
CDR3aa: CASSQDGQGSTDTQYF

abundance: many
v_gene: TRBV7-6
j_gene: TRBJ1-3
d_gene: NA
CDR3nt: TGTGCCAGCACCCAGATGGACAGATCGTCTGGAAACACCATATATTTT
CDR3aa: CASTQMDRSSGNTIYF

abundance: few
v_gene: TRBV20-1
j_gene: TRBJ2-3
d_gene: TRBD2
CDR3nt: TGCAGTGCTAGAGAACTAGCGGGGGCAAACACAGATACGCAGTATTTT
CDR3aa: CSARELAGANTDTQYF

abundance: NA
v_gene: TRBV30
j_gene: TRBJ1-1
d_gene: NA
CDR3nt: TGTGCCTGGAGTCCCGGGACTTTGAGCACTGAAGCTTTCTTT
CDR3aa: CAWSPGTLSTEAFF

abundance: NA
v_gene: TRBV4-3
j_gene: TRBJ2-7
d_gene: TRBD1
CDR3nt: TGCGCCAGCAGCCAAGAATTCGGACAGGGAAGATACGAGCAGTACTTC
CDR3aa: CASSQEFGQGRYEQYF

abundance: many
v_gene: TRBV9
j_gene: TRBJ2-1
d_gene: NA
CDR3nt: TGTGCCAGCAGCGTAGATGGAACCTACAATGAGCAGTTCTTC
CDR3aa: CASSVDGTYNEQFF

abundance: many
v_gene: TRBV7-2
j_gene: TRBJ2-6
d_gene: NA
CDR3nt: TGTGCCAGCAGCCCAAGCTGGGTCTCTGGGGCCAACGTCCTGACTTTC
CDR3aa: CASSPSWVSGANVLTF

abundance: many
v_gene: TRBV20-1
j_gene: TRBJ1-2
d_gene: NA
CDR3nt: TGCAGTGCTAGAGATCCCGCGGGGGACTATGGCTACACCTTC
CDR3aa: CSARDPAGDYGYTF

abundance: many
v_gene: TRBV5-1
j_gene: TRBJ2-7
d_gene: NA
CDR3nt: TGCGCCAGCAGCTTGGAATCGACAGGTTACTCCTACGAGCAGTACTTC
CDR3aa: CASSLESTGYSYEQYF

abundance: few
v_gene: TRBV5-1
j_gene: TRBJ2-7
d_gene: NA
CDR3nt: TGCGCCAGCAGCTCCGGACAGCTATACGAGCAGTACTTC
CDR3aa: CASSSGQLYEQYF

abundance: few
v_gene: TRBV19
j_gene: TRBJ1-5
d_gene: TRBD1
CDR3nt: TGTGCCAGTAGTGTAGGAGACAGGGGGAATCAGCCCCAGCATTTT
CDR3aa: CASSVGDRGNQPQHF

abundance: many
v_gene: TRBV4-1
j_gene: TRBJ1-1
d_gene: NA
CDR3nt: TGCGCCAGCAGCCCCCCGACTCCAATCGGGACTGAAGCTTTCTTT
CDR3aa: CASSPPTPIGTEAFF